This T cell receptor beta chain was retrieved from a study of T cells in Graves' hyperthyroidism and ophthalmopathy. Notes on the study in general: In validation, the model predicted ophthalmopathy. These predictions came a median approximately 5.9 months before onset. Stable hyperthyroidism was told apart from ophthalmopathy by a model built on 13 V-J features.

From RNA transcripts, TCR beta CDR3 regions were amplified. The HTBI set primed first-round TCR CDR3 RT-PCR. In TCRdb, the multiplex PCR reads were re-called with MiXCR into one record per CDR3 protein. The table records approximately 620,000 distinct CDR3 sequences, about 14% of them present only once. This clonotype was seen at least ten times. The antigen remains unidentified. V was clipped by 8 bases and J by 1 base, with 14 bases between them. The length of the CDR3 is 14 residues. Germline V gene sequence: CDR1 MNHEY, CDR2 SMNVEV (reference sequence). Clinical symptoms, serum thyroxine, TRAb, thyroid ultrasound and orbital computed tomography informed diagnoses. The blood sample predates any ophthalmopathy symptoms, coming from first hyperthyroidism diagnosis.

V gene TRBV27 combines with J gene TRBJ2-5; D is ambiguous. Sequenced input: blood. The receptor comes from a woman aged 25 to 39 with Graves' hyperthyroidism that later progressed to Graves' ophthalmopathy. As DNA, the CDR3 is TGTGCCAGCGGGCCAGCGACCCTCCAAGAGACCCAGTACTTC. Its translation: CASGPATLQETQYF.